A single sample is the source of the 16 T cell receptor beta chains below, sequenced in a study of Ad26.COV2.S vaccination and SARS-CoV-2 variants. Documented treatment: about 20 received Ad26.COV2.S at low or high dose, single or two shots; 5 received placebo; per-sample allocation not given. Sampling took place 63 days after the first vaccine or placebo injection. TCRdb's table, derived via immunoSEQ multiplex PCR, lists solely in-frame clones and lacks some. This table holds about 350,000 clones, about 87% found once. The sequencing here drew on peripheral blood, taken in a trial of Ad26.COV2.S vaccine versus placebo. The receptors were gathered from a person between 18 and 59 years old who received the Ad26.COV2.S COVID-19 vaccine or a placebo.

This chain links TRBV9 with TRBJ2-7; weak D call: TRBD1 (6 bases). The CDR3 contains 16 residues. V was cut by 5 bases and J by 5 bases, with 23 bases left in between. The V gene's germline CDR1 is SGDLS and CDR2 YYNGEE. CDR3 nucleotides: TGTGCCAGCAGTCAGGGGATGGGACCCAAGACCCACGAGCAGTACTTC. Residues: CASSQGMGPKTHEQYF.

The rearrangement joins TRBV15 to TRBJ1-2; D gene unclear. The ends were cut back, 5 bases at V and 8 bases at J, with 12 bases in the middle. This CDR3 region has 12 residues. Germline lookup yields CDR1 LNHNV and CDR2 YYDKDF (reference sequence). CDR3 amino acids: CATSGDGGGYTF. The CDR3 bases are TGTGCCACCAGCGGCGACGGTGGCGGCTACACCTTC. Filled out from reference TRBV15 and TRBJ1-2, the complete variable domain reads DAMVIQNPRYQVTQFGKPVTLSCSQTLNHNVMYWYQQKSSQAPKLLFHYYDKDFNNEADTPDNFQSRRPNTSFCFLDIRSPGLGDTAMYLCATSGDGGGYTFGSGTRLTVV.

The chain has TRBV7-3 and TRBJ2-7, with D tentatively TRBD2 (5 bases). The CDR3 sequence is 15 residues long. Germline CDR1 is SGHTA and CDR2 is FQGTGA. Trimming removed 2 bases from V and 3 bases from J, with 14 bases in between. The CDR3 DNA follows: TGTGCCAGCAGCTTAGGGCCAACCGAGGGCTACGAGCAGTACTTC. It encodes CASSLGPTEGYEQYF.

The chain couples TRBV6-2 or TRBV6-3 to TRBJ1-2; unclear D gene. Trimming took off 5 bases at V and 7 bases at J, with 11 bases between the two ends. The CDR3 has 12 residues. Germline V gene lookup returns CDR1 MNHEY and CDR2 SVGEGT. The CDR3 DNA reads as TGTGCCAGCAGTCCCCTAAGCGTTGGCTACACCTTC. Translation gives CASSPLSVGYTF.

In nucleotides, the CDR3 is TGCAGTGCCGAGACAGACAATGAGCAGTTCTTC. It codes for CSAETDNEQFF. This chain uses TRBV20-1 with TRBJ2-1, with D possibly being TRBD1 (5 bases). The length of the CDR3 is 11 residues. V was trimmed by 6 bases and J by 5 bases, leaving 8 bases between them. Germline loops: CDR1 DFQATT, CDR2 SNEGSKA (reference sequence).

The V call is TRBV28, the J call TRBJ2-2, with 8 bases that match TRBD1. The CDR3 totals 16 residues. Trimming took 5 bases from V and 6 from J; bases not matched to a gene: 11. The germline V gene encodes CDR1 MDHEN and CDR2 SYDVKM. In DNA, the CDR3 is TGTGCCAGCAGTCCATACCAAGGACAGGGTGCCGGGGAGCTGTTTTTT. Residues: CASSPYQGQGAGELFF.

The chain has TRBV28 and TRBJ1-5; unclear D gene. The CDR3 covers 14 residues. Germline assignment: CDR1 MDHEN and CDR2 SYDVKM. The germline V and J ends were trimmed by 4 bases and 9 bases, with 16 bases remaining between them. The CDR3 bases are TGTGCCAGCAGTTCAACCGGCAGTCTTACGCCCCAGCATTTT. Translated: CASSSTGSLTPQHF.

V usage is TRBV5-5 and J usage is TRBJ2-2; TRBD1 matches at 8 bases. The V gene's germline CDR1 is SGHKS and CDR2 YYEKEE (reference sequence). The CDR3 sequence is 15 residues long. J lost 3 bases, V lost 2 bases, and 3 bases had no gene match. The CDR3 sequence is CASSLRTGYTGELFF. The CDR3 nucleotides are TGTGCCAGCAGCTTACGGACAGGGTACACCGGGGAGCTGTTTTTT.

The chain recombines TRBV6-5 with TRBJ1-1; 7 bases map to TRBD1. The ends lost 8 bases at V and 1 base at J; junction bases unmatched: 10. This CDR3 is 15 amino acids long. The V gene's germline CDR1 is MNHEY and CDR2 SVGAGI. CDR3 sequence reads: CASWFKGQKNTEAFF. The CDR3 DNA is TGTGCCAGCTGGTTTAAGGGACAGAAGAACACTGAAGCTTTCTTT.

V usage is TRBV28 and J usage is TRBJ1-1; TRBD1 matches at 7 bases. Germline V gives CDR1 MDHEN, CDR2 SYDVKM. The CDR3 contains 14 residues. With 4 bases clipped from V and 1 base from J, the junction kept 3 bases outside the gene matches. The CDR3, as DNA: TGTGCCAGCAGTTCGCGACAGGGGAACACTGAAGCTTTCTTT. Translation: CASSSRQGNTEAFF.

The chain couples TRBV14 to TRBJ2-1; TRBD2 matches 8 bases. The CDR3 consists of 18 residues. CDR1 is SGHDN, CDR2 FVKESK, per germline. J gave up 4 bases and V 2 bases, and 13 bases lay outside the gene matches. The DNA of the CDR3 is TGTGCCAGCAGCCAAACAGGCGTCGTCGGGAGGGGGTACAATGAGCAGTTCTTC. Protein: CASSQTGVVGRGYNEQFF.

In this sample, this clone turned up once. Its ends do not fully match the called genes, so a read error is possible. CDR3 in DNA: TGTGCCAGCTCTCCACAAACCGGGACAGTTAGGAACGAGCAGTACTTC. This encodes CASSPQTGTVRNEQYF. The chain combines TRBV18 with TRBJ2-7; 7 bases map to TRBD1. Germline V gene sequence: CDR1 KGHSH, CDR2 LQKENI. This CDR3 comprises 16 residues.

The chain joins TRBV5-1 to TRBJ1-2; D gene unclear. Germline V gene sequence: CDR1 SGHRS, CDR2 YFSETQ. Deletions cut 0 bases from V and 7 bases from J, with 22 bases between. This CDR3 spans 17 amino acids. CDR3 coding DNA: TGCGCCAGCAGCTTGGCCGGAGGGAGGGCCGGAGGTGGTGGCTACACCTTC. Its translation: CASSLAGGRAGGGGYTF.

The chain links TRBV5-8 to TRBJ1-1, with D unresolved. The CDR3 consists of 12 residues. V was trimmed by 0 bases and J by 7 bases, leaving 7 bases between them. CDR1 SGHTS and CDR2 YDEGEE come from the germline V gene. This CDR3 is CASSLVPGEAFF. CDR3 sequence (DNA): TGTGCCAGCAGCTTGGTTCCCGGTGAAGCTTTCTTT.

The rearrangement links TRBV4-2 to TRBJ2-5, with 9 bases identical to TRBD2. There are 15 residues in the CDR3. Germline values: CDR1 LGHNA, CDR2 YNFKEQ. Germline trimming cut 3 bases from V and 5 bases from J; bases unmatched to any gene: 7. The CDR3 reads CASSHSGGLEETQYF. DNA of the CDR3: TGTGCCAGCAGCCACAGCGGGGGGTTGGAGGAGACCCAGTACTTC.

The V gene is TRBV4-3, the J gene TRBJ1-6; the match to TRBD1 covers 9 bases. With V trimmed by 1 base and J by 11 bases, 15 bases remained unmatched. Germline V gene lookup returns CDR1 LGHNA and CDR2 YSLEER. The CDR3 consists of 18 residues. CDR3: CASSQGRWGQGLATPLHF. As DNA, the CDR3 is TGCGCCAGCAGCCAAGGGAGGTGGGGACAGGGACTGGCGACACCCCTCCACTTT.